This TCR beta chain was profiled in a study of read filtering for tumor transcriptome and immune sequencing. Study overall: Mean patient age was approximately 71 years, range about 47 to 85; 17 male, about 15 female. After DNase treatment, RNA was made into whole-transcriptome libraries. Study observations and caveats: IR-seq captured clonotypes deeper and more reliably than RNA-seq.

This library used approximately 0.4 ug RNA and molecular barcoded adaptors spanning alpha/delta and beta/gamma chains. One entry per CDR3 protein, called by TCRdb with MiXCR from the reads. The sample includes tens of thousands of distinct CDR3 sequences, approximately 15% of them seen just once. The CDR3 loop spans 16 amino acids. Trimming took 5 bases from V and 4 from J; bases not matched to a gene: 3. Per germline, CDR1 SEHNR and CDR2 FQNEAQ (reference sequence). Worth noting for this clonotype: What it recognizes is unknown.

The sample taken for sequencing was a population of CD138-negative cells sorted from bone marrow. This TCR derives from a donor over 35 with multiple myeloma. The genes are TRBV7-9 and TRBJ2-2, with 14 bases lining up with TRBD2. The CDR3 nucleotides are TGTGCCAGCAGCCCGGGACTAGCGGGAGTCACCGGGGAGCTGTTTTTT. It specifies CASSPGLAGVTGELFF. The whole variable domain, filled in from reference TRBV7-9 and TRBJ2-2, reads DTGVSQNPRHKITKRGQNVTFRCDPISEHNRLYWYRQTLGQGPEFLTYFQNEAQLEKSRLLSDRFSAERPKGSFSTLEIQRTEQGDSAMYLCASSPGLAGVTGELFFGEGSRLTVL.